This TCR beta chain appears in the sequencing data of a study of blood T cell repertoires in COVID-19 (dated by TCRdb to the early 2020s). Describing the broader study: The collaborator samples originated in the United States, Italy and Spain and spanned the acute and convalescent phases of COVID-19. Where available, HLA class I and class II types were taken from metadata supplied by the sample provider and were not determined by assay-based typing. A freely available public database, intended as a resource for researchers studying the immune response to SARS-CoV-2, is where the repertoires were released. Samples came from the ongoing ImmuneRACE study (first 160 participants) plus 1,254 subjects from 6 global collaborators. The dataset comprised deeply sampled blood TCRbeta repertoires from subjects exposed to, actively infected with, or recovered from COVID-19. A de-identified subject ID, COVID-19 status, age in years and sex were almost always included in the sample metadata. The material from the prospective study consisted of cDNA or gDNA derived from T cells, B-cell-depleted T cells, or PBMCs.

The collaborating institutions used their own protocols to collect whole blood in K2EDTA tubes. For TCRbeta analysis, collaborators shipped samples in one of three forms: frozen whole blood, isolated PBMCs, or DNA extracted from either of those sample types. Here is what the overall study found, with its caveats: How much clinical and demographic metadata was included differed by source and by participant, and the metadata was provided uncurated.

TCRbeta CDR3 regions were amplified from genomic DNA using the immunoSEQ Assay, a bias-controlled multiplex PCR. The authors' pipeline ran thus. Nucleated cell counts per sample were estimated from amplification of reference gene primers within the assay. To quantify the absolute abundance of each unique TCRbeta CDR3 rearrangement, sequence reads were collapsed and filtered. For each sample, productive Simpson clonality was calculated by taking the square root of Simpson's diversity index across productive rearrangements. What TCRdb holds here is the immuneACCESS table cut down to in-frame rearrangements. Part of the clones is not present; checked against another copy, under half of the missing clones reflect an unresolved V gene, and the others are unexplained. V, J and clone size are taken as reported in that table, and D and trimming were inferred from the DNA itself. A total of some 89,000 clones appear in this sample, 75% to 95% of them only once. Around 1.7% of the sample comes from the top ten.

As for this clone: Its antigen remains undetermined. Per-base qualities were not stored, and no clone one base away is much larger.

CDR1 and CDR2 were assigned from the germline V gene as SGHRS and YFSETQ. V loses 0 bases at its end and J loses 4 bases; junction bases beyond the gene matches: 11. From the cysteine through the phenylalanine, the CDR3 covers 18 amino acids. The only DNA kept is the CDR3, 54 bases in frame from the first base. This TCR derives from a man in his fifties or sixties with acute or convalescent COVID-19. Here the chain combines TRBV5-1 and TRBJ1-1; TRBD1 agrees with 11 junctional bases. The sequencing input was peripheral blood. The CDR3 is CASSLAWGTGGIGTEAFF. In nucleotide form, the sequence is TGCGCCAGCAGCTTGGCCTGGGGGACAGGGGGTATTGGCACTGAAGCTTTCTTT.